The clone carrying this T cell receptor (beta chain) turned up a few times. Per germline, CDR1 SGHTA and CDR2 FQGNSA. The CDR3 sequence is 15 residues long. V was pared by 1 base and J by 7 bases, with 7 bases of the junction left unmatched. The PCR used 60 Vbeta and 13 Jbeta primers. Assay: immunoSEQ multiplex PCR; the TCRdb copy retains only in-frame clones and omits some. The repertoire holds more than 150,000 clones, with 75% to 85% as singletons. The data derive from a study of cytomegalovirus exposure and HLA in healthy donors. This clonotype was obtained from a boy aged 5-17 years in good health and CMV-seronegative. The chain has TRBV7-2 and TRBJ2-1, with TRBD2 matching over 7 bases. The sample comprised PBMCs. The CDR3 nucleotides read TGTGCCAGCAGCTTAGTCGGGGGGACGAGGAATGAGCAGTTCTTC. Residues: CASSLVGGTRNEQFF.